Each of the 30 T cell receptor beta chains below was sequenced from the same sample in a study of OX40 agonist ivuxolimab in advanced cancers. This table comes from immunoSEQ multiplex PCR, and its TCRdb copy is limited to in-frame clones, with some not included. The table lists tens of thousands of clones, just over 85% of them singletons. The sample in question was CD4+ or CD8+ T cells sorted from blood, obtained in a trial of the OX40 agonist ivuxolimab. The receptors stem from an adult with an advanced solid tumor such as melanoma, head and neck, liver or kidney cancer.

The genes are TRBV5-4 and TRBJ2-3, with 8 bases aligning to TRBD2. CDR1 SGHNT and CDR2 YYREEE come from the germline V gene (reference sequence). The V gene end was trimmed by 0 bases and the J gene end by 2 bases; junction bases not matched to a gene: 8. This CDR3 is built from 17 residues. The CDR3 spells CASSLARGAGATDTQYF. The CDR3 nucleotides read TGTGCCAGCAGCTTGGCCCGCGGAGCGGGGGCCACAGATACGCAGTATTTT.

The chain links TRBV2 to TRBJ2-5, with D possibly TRBD2 on 6 matching bases. CDR3 length: 12 amino acids. The V gene lost 7 bases and the J gene lost 5 bases, with 11 bases spanning the gap. In germline, CDR1 is SNHLY, CDR2 FYNNEI. The CDR3 coding sequence is TGTGCCAGCATCCAGGAGGGCGAGACCCAGTACTTC. Translation: CASIQEGETQYF.

The chain couples TRBV7-2 to TRBJ2-2, with a possible D match to TRBD2 (6 bases). CDR3 size: 15 residues. V was shortened by 3 bases and J by 7 bases, with 15 bases between the two germline ends. CDR1 and CDR2 (germline): SGHTA, FQGNSA. This CDR3 reads CASSFLGGSGGELFF. The CDR3 nucleotides read TGTGCCAGCAGCTTTTTAGGAGGGTCGGGCGGGGAGCTGTTTTTT.

V is TRBV9 and J is TRBJ2-7, with D unclear. V was shortened by 6 bases and J by 5 bases, with 9 bases between the two germline ends. In germline, CDR1 is SGDLS, CDR2 YYNGEE. This CDR3 is 11 amino acids long. CDR3 in DNA: TGTGCCAGCAAAGGGCTAAACGAGCAGTACTTC. Amino acid sequence: CASKGLNEQYF.

This clone was seen a handful of times. The CDR3 sequence is CASTEAGGTSNQPQHF. The CDR3 DNA follows: TGTGCCAGTACAGAAGCAGGGGGGACGAGCAATCAGCCCCAGCATTTT. This chain links TRBV19 with TRBJ1-5; 7 bases map to TRBD1. Germline-derived CDR1 and CDR2 are LNHDA and SQIVND (reference sequence). V was clipped by 7 bases and J by 1 base; unmatched bases: 10. The CDR3 extends over 16 amino acids.

J is TRBJ2-3 and V is TRBV18; 9 nucleotides line up with TRBD1. V gave up 1 base and J gave up 3 bases; unmatched junction bases: 5. Germline V gives CDR1 KGHSH, CDR2 LQKENI. The CDR3 spans 16 residues. The CDR3 nucleotides read TGTGCCAGCTCACCACTGGGACAGGGCAAAACAGATACGCAGTATTTT. Protein: CASSPLGQGKTDTQYF.

This chain uses TRBV7-3 with TRBJ2-1, with 10 bases fitting TRBD2. Germline V gene lookup returns CDR1 SGHTA and CDR2 FQGTGA. CDR3 length: 15 residues. The V gene end was trimmed by 2 bases and the J gene end by 5 bases; junction bases not matched to a gene: 3. The chain's CDR3 is CASSLASGSHNEQFF. The CDR3 DNA follows: TGTGCCAGCAGCTTAGCTAGCGGGAGTCACAATGAGCAGTTCTTC.

This chain joins TRBV19 and TRBJ2-3, with D possibly matching TRBD2 (5 bases). Germline V gene lookup returns CDR1 LNHDA and CDR2 SQIVND (reference sequence). Deletions cut 2 bases from V and 2 bases from J, with 11 bases between. The CDR3 consists of 15 residues. The DNA of the CDR3 is TGTGCCAGTAGTATAAGGGAGAGTATCACAGATACGCAGTATTTT. It yields the protein CASSIRESITDTQYF.

The CDR3 loop is CASSFFQGSRNEQFF. The CDR3 DNA reads TGTGCCAGCAGCTTCTTCCAGGGAAGTAGGAATGAGCAGTTCTTC. The genes are TRBV5-4 and TRBJ2-1; D perhaps matches TRBD1 (5 bases). The CDR3 is 15 residues long. Deletions cut 2 bases from V and 7 bases from J, with 16 bases between. In germline, CDR1 is SGHNT, CDR2 YYREEE (reference sequence).

This sequence joins TRBV7-9 and TRBJ2-1; TRBD1 is a possible D gene (5 bases). Trimming left V 5 bases short and J 12 bases short, with 14 bases between. The germline gives CDR1 SEHNR, CDR2 FQNEAQ (reference sequence). The CDR3 has 12 amino acids. CDR3 coding DNA: TGTGCCAGCAGCACCGACAGTACCGTGCAGTTCTTC. Translated: CASSTDSTVQFF.

The chain joins TRBV30 to TRBJ1-1, with D possibly matching TRBD1 (5 bases). Germline lookup yields CDR1 GTSNPN and CDR2 SVGIG (reference sequence). CDR3 length equals 14 residues. With 4 bases removed from V and 1 base from J, the gap between germline ends came to 13 bases. The CDR3 protein is CAWIRSGGNTEAFF. Here the CDR3 DNA reads TGTGCCTGGATCCGGTCGGGGGGGAACACTGAAGCTTTCTTT. Complete variable domain (other parts from reference TRBV30 and TRBJ1-1): SQTIHQWPATLVQPVGSPLSLECTVEGTSNPNLYWYRQAAGRGLQLLFYSVGIGQISSEVPQNLSASRPQDRQFILSSKKLLLSDSGFYLCAWIRSGGNTEAFFGQGTRLTVV.

The V and J genes are TRBV18 and TRBJ2-5; 8 bases are a match to TRBD2. V lost 3 bases to trimming and J lost 5 bases; unmatched junction nucleotides: 5. The CDR3 consists of 14 residues. Germline V gives CDR1 KGHSH, CDR2 LQKENI. The DNA of the CDR3 is TGTGCCAGCTCACCGGGCGGGGGGCAGGAGACCCAGTACTTC. Amino acid sequence: CASSPGGGQETQYF. The full variable domain, its missing parts supplied by reference TRBV18 and TRBJ2-5, is NAGVMQNPRHLVRRRGQEARLRCSPMKGHSHVYWYRQLPEEGLKFMVYLQKENIIDESGMPKERFSAEFPKEGPSILRIQQVVRGDSAAYFCASSPGGGQETQYFGPGTRLLVL.

In this sample, this clone turned up once. This chain links TRBV11-2 with TRBJ1-1; D is uncertain. CDR3 length equals 12 residues. CDR1 and CDR2 from the germline V gene are SGHAT and FQNNGV. Trimming cost V 0 bases and J 7 bases, with 6 bases left between them. The CDR3 is CASSLDGHEAFF. CDR3 sequence (DNA): TGTGCCAGCAGCTTAGATGGCCATGAAGCTTTCTTT.

This chain links TRBV30 with TRBJ2-2; no definite D call. In germline, CDR1 is GTSNPN, CDR2 SVGIG (reference sequence). The CDR3 consists of 14 residues. Trimming removed 0 bases from V and 7 bases from J, with 12 bases in between. CDR3: CAWSVQGSGGELFF. The DNA for the CDR3 is TGTGCCTGGAGTGTGCAAGGGTCGGGCGGGGAGCTGTTTTTT.

The V gene is TRBV6-5, the J gene TRBJ2-7, with no clear D. V gave up 0 bases and J gave up 3 bases, with 9 bases separating them. The CDR3 sequence is 14 residues long. Germline CDR1 reads MNHEY; CDR2 reads SVGAGI. The CDR3 coding sequence is TGTGCCAGCAGTTACTCGACGGACGGCTACGAGCAGTACTTC. Translated: CASSYSTDGYEQYF.

The chain employs TRBV5-1 and TRBJ2-5; 12 bases are a match to TRBD1. V shed 4 bases and J 5 bases; nucleotides not matched to a gene: 9. The CDR3 is 16 amino acids. The V gene's germline CDR1 is SGHRS and CDR2 YFSETQ. The CDR3 coding sequence is TGCGCCAGCAGCCAAGCCGGGACAGGGGGCGGTGAGACCCAGTACTTC. It yields the protein CASSQAGTGGGETQYF.

This chain links TRBV10-3 with TRBJ1-1; no clear D gene. The ends were cut back, 9 bases at V and 3 bases at J, with 17 bases in the middle. Germline V CDR1 and CDR2: ENHRY, SYGVKD. This CDR3 contains 14 residues. The CDR3 loop reads CAIKMAGSDTEAFF. The CDR3 DNA follows: TGTGCCATTAAAATGGCTGGGTCGGACACTGAAGCTTTCTTT.

This clone was observed once. V and J are TRBV6-1 and TRBJ2-5, with 7 nucleotides matching TRBD2. CDR3 length: 14 amino acids. Germline CDR1 MNHNS, CDR2 SASEGT. J lost 3 bases, V lost 3 bases, and 4 bases had no gene match. The CDR3 DNA reads TGTGCCAGCAGTGACGTCGGGAGGAAAGAGACCCAGTACTTC. It yields the protein CASSDVGRKETQYF.

The rearrangement links TRBV30 to TRBJ1-2, with a weak D call TRBD1 (5 bases). Germline values: CDR1 GTSNPN, CDR2 SVGIG (reference sequence). The CDR3 consists of 12 residues. V lost 1 base, J lost 6 bases, and 9 bases lay in between. The CDR3: CAWSGGTNGYTF. The CDR3 region has the DNA TGTGCCTGGAGTGGGGGCACAAATGGCTACACCTTC. The whole variable domain, remainder taken from reference TRBV30 and TRBJ1-2, is SQTIHQWPATLVQPVGSPLSLECTVEGTSNPNLYWYRQAAGRGLQLLFYSVGIGQISSEVPQNLSASRPQDRQFILSSKKLLLSDSGFYLCAWSGGTNGYTFGSGTRLTVV.

This clone was detected once. In nucleotides, the CDR3 is TGTGCCAGTAGGAATTTGGGGACAGATAATGAAAAACTGTTTTTT. The encoded protein is CASRNLGTDNEKLFF. The V gene is TRBV19, the J gene TRBJ1-4, with 7 bases fitting TRBD1. J was trimmed by 4 bases and V by 6 bases; bases with no gene match: 8. Per germline, CDR1 LNHDA and CDR2 SQIVND (reference sequence). The CDR3 totals 15 residues.

The J gene is TRBJ2-1, the V gene TRBV11-3; TRBD2 agrees at 10 bases. The CDR3 consists of 15 residues. Germline lookup yields CDR1 SGHNT and CDR2 YENEEA. The V gene end was trimmed by 2 bases and the J gene end by 7 bases; junction bases not matched to a gene: 5. CDR3 bases: TGTGCCAGCAGCTTACTAGCGGGAGAGAGGAATGAGCAGTTCTTC. Translation gives CASSLLAGERNEQFF.

The chain recombines TRBV6-1 with TRBJ2-7, with 8 bases identical to TRBD2. Per the germline V gene, CDR1 is MNHNS and CDR2 is SASEGT. J lost 0 bases, V lost 5 bases, and 6 bases had no gene match. The CDR3 contains 15 residues. CDR3 protein: CASSLTSGSSYEQYF. CDR3 DNA: TGTGCCAGCAGTCTTACTAGCGGATCCTCCTACGAGCAGTACTTC.

The genes are TRBV7-9 and TRBJ2-7; either TRBD1 or TRBD2 may fit D (5 bases each). Trimming pared 2 bases from V and 2 bases from J, leaving 10 bases between. The CDR3 is 14 residues long. CDR1 is SEHNR and CDR2 is FQNEAQ in the germline V gene (reference sequence). In DNA, the CDR3 is TGTGCCAGCAGCTTAATCGGGGCCCCCTACGAGCAGTACTTC. It is translated as CASSLIGAPYEQYF.

The V and J genes are TRBV9 and TRBJ2-5; 8 nucleotides match TRBD2. Gene TRBJ2-7 matches the end of the DNA better, so the J call may be wrong. CDR1 SGDLS and CDR2 YYNGEE come from the germline V gene. The CDR3 sequence is 14 residues long. CDR3 coding DNA: TGTGCCAGCAGCCCTCCAGCGGGAGTCTACGAGCAGTACTTC. Residues: CASSPPAGVYEQYF.

The gene calls are TRBV19 and TRBJ1-1; 10 bases line up with TRBD1. V lost 6 bases and J lost 7; bases outside the gene matches: 11. The CDR3 is 15 amino acids. The germline gives CDR1 LNHDA, CDR2 SQIVND (reference sequence). The CDR3 DNA reads as TGTGCCAGTAGCGACCCGGGACAGGGGAAAAGTGAAGCTTTCTTT. This gives the protein CASSDPGQGKSEAFF.

The CDR3 bases are TGTGCCAGCAGCTTCTCGACAGGGTACCAAGAGACCCAGTACTTC. It is translated as CASSFSTGYQETQYF. The chain uses TRBV11-1 and TRBJ2-5; 7 nucleotides line up with TRBD1. The V gene end was trimmed by 3 bases and the J gene end by 0 bases; junction bases not matched to a gene: 4. The CDR3 length is 15 residues. Germline loops: CDR1 SGHAT, CDR2 FQDESV (reference sequence).

This chain joins TRBV11-2 and TRBJ2-5; the match to TRBD2 covers 9 bases. This CDR3 is 15 amino acids long. Germline trimming cut 5 bases from V and 5 bases from J; bases unmatched to any gene: 9. The germline CDR1 and CDR2 sequences are SGHAT and FQNNGV. The CDR3 region is CASSPPATSGETQYF. The CDR3 nucleotides read TGTGCCAGCAGCCCGCCGGCCACTAGCGGGGAGACCCAGTACTTC.

The rearrangement joins TRBV4-2 to TRBJ2-2, with a weak D call TRBD1 (5 bases). The CDR3 is 17 amino acids. CDR1 and CDR2 from the germline V gene are LGHNA and YNFKEQ. The germline V and J ends were trimmed by 0 bases and 0 bases, with 11 bases remaining between them. The CDR3 region is CASSQDLGDSNTGELFF. The CDR3 nucleotides read TGTGCCAGCAGCCAAGATCTAGGGGATTCGAACACCGGGGAGCTGTTTTTT.

This clone has just one count. The chain couples TRBV7-9 to TRBJ2-7, with D maybe TRBD1 (6 bases). The CDR3 extends over 14 amino acids. Germline assignment: CDR1 SEHNR and CDR2 FQNEAQ (reference sequence). Trimming removed 5 bases from V and 3 bases from J, with 14 bases in between. The CDR3 loop reads CASSRTERFYEQYF. Here the CDR3 DNA reads TGTGCCAGCAGCCGGACAGAAAGATTCTACGAGCAGTACTTC.

The count of this clone is one. DNA for the CDR3: TGCGCCAGCAGCTTGTCTGGGGGGGGGACCCAGTACTTC. Its protein is CASSLSGGGTQYF. The chain uses TRBV5-1 and TRBJ2-5; TRBD2 aligns across 7 bases. CDR3 length equals 13 residues. The trim removed 1 base at V and 7 bases at J, leaving 4 bases unmatched. From germline, CDR1 is SGHRS and CDR2 YFSETQ.